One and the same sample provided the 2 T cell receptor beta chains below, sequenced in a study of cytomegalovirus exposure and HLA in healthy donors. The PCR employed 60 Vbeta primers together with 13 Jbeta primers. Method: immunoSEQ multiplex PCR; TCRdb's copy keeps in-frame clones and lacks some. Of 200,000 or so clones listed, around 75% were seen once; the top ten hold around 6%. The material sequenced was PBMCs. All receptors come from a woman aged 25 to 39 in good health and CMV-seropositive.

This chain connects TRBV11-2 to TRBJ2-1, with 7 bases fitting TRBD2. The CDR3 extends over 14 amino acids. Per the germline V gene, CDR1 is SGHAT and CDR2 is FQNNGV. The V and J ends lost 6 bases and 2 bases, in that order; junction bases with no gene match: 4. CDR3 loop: CASRGGGPYNEQFF. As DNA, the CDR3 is TGTGCCAGCAGGGGCGGGGGACCCTACAATGAGCAGTTCTTC.

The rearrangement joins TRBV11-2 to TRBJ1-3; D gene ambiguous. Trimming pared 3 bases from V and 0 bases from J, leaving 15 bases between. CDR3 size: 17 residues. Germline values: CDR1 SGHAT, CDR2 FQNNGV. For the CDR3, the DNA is TGTGCCAGCAGCTTGAGGGCCTACCCAAGCTCTGGAAACACCATATATTTT. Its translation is CASSLRAYPSSGNTIYF.